This T cell receptor beta chain was identified in a study of T cell responses to AZD1222 COVID-19 vaccine. TCRdb's copy holds only in-frame clones and misses some; the assay was immunoSEQ multiplex PCR. The table lists around 100,000 clones, about 83% of them singletons, with about 3% in the top ten. Study conclusions and caveats: Baseline seropositivity occurred in only 5 to 7 AZD1222 recipients. In a largely white British group with more females than males, clonal diversity was possibly underestimated. Spike-specific TCR breadth and depth grew following two AZD1222 doses. Reports indicate that nearly half of spike-specific TCRs are directed at unmutated variant regions.

The CDR3 spans 15 residues. Remarks on this clone: Its antigen remains unidentified.

This clonotype was obtained from an adult in good health. This specimen was peripheral blood, taken on day 0 of AZD1222 vaccination. The V call is TRBV21-1, the J call TRBJ1-1. TRBV21-1 is a pseudogene segment. CDR3 nucleotides: TGTGCCAGCAGCAAAGGGAGTCCAAAGGGCACTGAAGCTTTCTTT. This codes for CASSKGSPKGTEAFF.